One and the same sample provided the 30 T cell receptor beta chains below, sequenced in a study of T cells in Graves' hyperthyroidism and ophthalmopathy. Researchers amplified the TCR beta CDR3 regions from RNA transcripts. RT-PCR in the first round (using the HTBI primer set) targeted the TCR CDR3. MiXCR, applied by TCRdb to the multiplex PCR reads, yields one record per CDR3 protein. The sample consists of more than 550,000 distinct CDR3 sequences, 45% of them appearing once. The source material was peripheral blood or thyroid tissue (not recorded which). The receptors were sampled from an adult man with Graves' disease, either hyperthyroidism or ophthalmopathy (not recorded which).

This clonotype was picked up a small number of times. The chain combines TRBV20-1 with TRBJ1-1; 7 positions match TRBD1. CDR1 is DFQATT and CDR2 is SNEGSKA in the germline V gene (reference sequence). The CDR3 extends over 12 amino acids. J was trimmed by 6 bases and V by 4 bases; bases with no gene match: 5. The CDR3 protein is CSAKKGQPEAFF. CDR3 in DNA: TGCAGTGCTAAGAAGGGACAGCCTGAAGCTTTCTTT.

The chain joins TRBV29-1 to TRBJ1-2; possibly TRBD1 for D (6 bases). Germline V gene lookup returns CDR1 SQVTM and CDR2 ANQGSEA. There are 13 residues in the CDR3. CDR3 bases: TGCAGTGCACTCGCGGACAGTAACTATGGCTACACCTTC. It specifies CSALADSNYGYTF. The complete variable domain, with remaining parts taken from reference TRBV29-1 and TRBJ1-2, reads SAVISQKPSRDICQRGTSLTIQCQVDSQVTMMFWYRQQPGQSLTLIATANQGSEATYESGFVIDKFPISRPNLTFSTLTVSNMSPEDSSIYLCSALADSNYGYTFGSGTRLTVV.

A single count supports this clonotype. Here the CDR3 DNA reads TGTGCCAGTGGCCTTTCGCCAAACACTGAAGCTTTCTTT. Translation: CASGLSPNTEAFF. This chain connects TRBV7-3 to TRBJ1-1; unclear D gene. The germline V gene has CDR1 SGHTA and CDR2 FQGTGA. The V gene lost 9 bases and the J gene lost 2 bases, with 13 bases spanning the gap. The CDR3 has 13 residues.

This chain links TRBV7-8 with TRBJ2-7, with 10 nucleotides matching TRBD1. V was pared by 8 bases and J by 2 bases, with 12 bases of the junction left unmatched. Germline CDR1 SGHVS, CDR2 FQNEAQ. The CDR3 has 16 amino acids. DNA of the CDR3: TGTGCCAGCTCACCACCTGTTGGGACAGGGGCCTACGAGCAGTACTTC. Its translation: CASSPPVGTGAYEQYF.

The CDR3, as DNA: TGCAGTGCTAGAGATAGCCTAGCCTACGAGCAGTACTTC. Protein product: CSARDSLAYEQYF. This sequence joins TRBV20-1 and TRBJ2-7; D ambiguous. The V gene lost 0 bases and the J gene lost 2 bases, with 8 bases spanning the gap. The germline V gene encodes CDR1 DFQATT and CDR2 SNEGSKA (reference sequence). This CDR3 contains 13 residues.

Ten or more counts support this clonotype. J is TRBJ1-2 and V is TRBV29-1, with D perhaps matching TRBD1 (6 bases). The CDR3 is made up of 12 amino acids. CDR1 and CDR2 from the germline V gene are SQVTM and ANQGSEA. Trimming removed 7 bases at V and 7 bases at J, with 16 bases between. The CDR3 DNA reads as TGCAGCGCCGGAGGGGGGAACGGTGGCTACACCTTC. Protein product: CSAGGGNGGYTF.

The chain has TRBV7-2 and TRBJ2-5; D possibly corresponds to TRBD2 (6 bases). Germline V gives CDR1 SGHTA, CDR2 FQGNSA. V lost 3 bases, J lost 2 bases, and 13 bases lay in between. The CDR3 has 15 amino acids. The CDR3 DNA follows: TGTGCCAGCAGCTTGGGGGGAGGAGGACAAGAGACCCAGTACTTC. Protein sequence: CASSLGGGGQETQYF.

Turning to this clonotype: One junction end disagrees with the germline gene, perhaps due to a read error. The V and J genes are TRBV7-8 and TRBJ1-1; D unclear. Germline CDR1 SGHVS, CDR2 FQNEAQ. The CDR3 totals 16 residues. This CDR3 reads CASSLASMGMNTEGFF. For the CDR3, the DNA is TGTGCCAGCAGCTTAGCTTCTATGGGCATGAACACTGAAGGTTTCTTT.

This clonotype was counted many times. This chain joins TRBV29-1 and TRBJ1-5, with D hard to call. Trimming removed 1 base at V and 4 bases at J, with 5 bases between. Germline assignment: CDR1 SQVTM and CDR2 ANQGSEA. The CDR3 length is 12 residues. CDR3 residues: CSVEGDNQPQHF. DNA for the CDR3: TGCAGCGTTGAAGGCGATAATCAGCCCCAGCATTTT.

This clonotype was picked up a small number of times. The chain combines TRBV20-1 with TRBJ1-1; D gene ambiguous. V dropped 5 bases and J dropped 0 bases, with 10 bases sitting between them. Germline CDR1 DFQATT, CDR2 SNEGSKA (reference sequence). This CDR3 spans 13 amino acids. The CDR3 spells CSALRNLNTEAFF. CDR3 nucleotides: TGCAGTGCTCTTCGGAACTTGAACACTGAAGCTTTCTTT.

This rearrangement joins TRBV19 to TRBJ2-7, with 7 bases aligning to TRBD1. The V gene's germline CDR1 is LNHDA and CDR2 SQIVND (reference sequence). This CDR3 is 14 amino acids long. J gave up 1 base and V 3 bases, and 3 bases lay outside the gene matches. The CDR3 here is CASSIGRGSYEQYF. The CDR3 DNA reads TGTGCCAGTAGTATTGGCAGGGGGTCCTACGAGCAGTACTTC.

This clonotype has just one count. This may be a read error: a much more frequent sequence differs by one nucleotide. This chain links TRBV7-9 with TRBJ1-5; D gene ambiguous. This CDR3 is built from 12 residues. Trimming shortened V by 3 bases and J by 7 bases, and 7 bases separated the two germline ends. The germline gives CDR1 SEHNR, CDR2 FQNEAQ (reference sequence). The CDR3 here is CASSFREQPQHF. The CDR3 region has the DNA TGTGCCAGCAGCTTCCGGGAACAGCCCCAGCATTTT.

This clonotype was counted at least ten times. The chain couples TRBV19 to TRBJ2-7; possibly TRBD1 or TRBD2 for D (5 bases each). CDR1 is LNHDA, CDR2 SQIVND, per germline (reference sequence). This CDR3 region has 13 residues. The V gene lost 5 bases and the J gene lost 3 bases, with 11 bases spanning the gap. DNA of the CDR3: TGTGCCAGTAGTCCCGGGGCCAGCTACGAGCAGTACTTC. It specifies CASSPGASYEQYF. The full variable domain, in which reference TRBV19 and TRBJ2-7 provide the parts outside the CDR3, is DGGITQSPKYLFRKEGQNVTLSCEQNLNHDAMYWYRQDPGQGLRLIYYSQIVNDFQKGDIAEGYSVSREKKESFPLTVTSAQKNPTAFYLCASSPGASYEQYFGPGTRLTVT.

This rearrangement joins TRBV7-2 to TRBJ2-6, with 9 bases matching TRBD2. V lost 5 bases and J lost 2; bases outside the gene matches: 4. The CDR3 consists of 16 residues. Germline values: CDR1 SGHTA, CDR2 FQGNSA. The CDR3 coding sequence is TGTGCCAGCAGCAAGGCGGGGGGGCCTGGGGCCAACGTCCTGACTTTC. Amino acids: CASSKAGGPGANVLTF.

This clonotype was observed a few times. The V and J genes are TRBV20-1 and TRBJ2-2; D possibly matches TRBD1 or TRBD2 (5 bases each). Germline values: CDR1 DFQATT, CDR2 SNEGSKA (reference sequence). The CDR3 covers 13 residues. Trimming stripped 4 bases from V and 7 bases from J, with 13 bases between. The CDR3 region has the DNA TGCAGTGCTACCGCAGGGAGAGGCGGGGAGCTGTTTTTT. Protein product: CSATAGRGGELFF.

Remarks on this clonotype: A single base separates this from a much larger clone, so it may be a read error. The chain employs TRBV10-3 and TRBJ1-2; no clear D. Trimming took 6 bases from V and 1 from J, leaving 6 bases between them. CDR1 is ENHRY and CDR2 is SYGVKD in the germline V gene. There are 12 residues in the CDR3. The CDR3 DNA reads as TGTGCCATCAGGGCAGATAACTATGGCTACACCTTC. Residues: CAIRADNYGYTF.

This chain uses TRBV5-1 with TRBJ2-2; TRBD2 is a possible D gene (6 bases). V was cut by 6 bases and J by 0 bases, with 9 bases left in between. Germline V CDR1 and CDR2: SGHRS, YFSETQ. The CDR3 is 14 residues long. The CDR3 DNA follows: TGCGCCAGCATGCCGGGGGCGAACACCGGGGAGCTGTTTTTT. Protein: CASMPGANTGELFF. Full variable domain (remainder filled in from reference TRBV5-1 and TRBJ2-2): KAGVTQTPRYLIKTRGQQVTLSCSPISGHRSVSWYQQTPGQGLQFLFEYFSETQRNKGNFPGRFSGRQFSNSRSEMNVSTLELGDSALYLCASMPGANTGELFFGEGSRLTVL.

In its sample, this clonotype was seen many times. The chain combines TRBV29-1 with TRBJ1-2; TRBD1 matches 11 bases. There are 14 residues in the CDR3. J lost 2 bases, V lost 7 bases, and 6 bases had no gene match. Germline V gene data show CDR1 as SQVTM and CDR2 as ANQGSEA. DNA of the CDR3: TGCAGCGCTGGACAGGGGGCGCGGAACTATGGCTACACCTTC. Translated: CSAGQGARNYGYTF. The whole variable domain, remainder taken from reference TRBV29-1 and TRBJ1-2, is SAVISQKPSRDICQRGTSLTIQCQVDSQVTMMFWYRQQPGQSLTLIATANQGSEATYESGFVIDKFPISRPNLTFSTLTVSNMSPEDSSIYLCSAGQGARNYGYTFGSGTRLTVV.

With regard to this clonotype: This may stem from a read error, because a much larger clone lies one nucleotide away. The J gene is TRBJ2-5, the V gene TRBV20-1; D unresolved. The CDR3 covers 12 residues. Germline V gene lookup returns CDR1 DFQATT and CDR2 SNEGSKA (reference sequence). V lost 0 bases and J 2 bases, leaving 4 bases between the germline ends. CDR3 sequence reads: CSAREIQETQYF. The CDR3 DNA follows: TGCAGTGCTAGAGAGATTCAAGAGACCCAGTACTTC.

This clonotype was found many times. The rearrangement uses TRBV20-1 and TRBJ2-5, with D possibly being TRBD1 (6 bases). Trimming took off 1 base at V and 4 bases at J, with 13 bases between the two ends. Germline assignment: CDR1 DFQATT and CDR2 SNEGSKA (reference sequence). CDR3 length: 14 residues. CDR3 nucleotide sequence: TGCAGTGCTAGAGTCGCAGGGGTGACAGAGACCCAGTACTTC. Protein product: CSARVAGVTETQYF.

This chain uses TRBV7-2 with TRBJ1-1; D possibly corresponds to TRBD1 (5 bases). The CDR3 length is 13 residues. V was trimmed by 1 base and J by 8 bases, leaving 11 bases between them. Germline V lookup: CDR1 SGHTA, CDR2 FQGNSA. The DNA of the CDR3 is TGTGCCAGCAGCTTAGTAGGGGTTCCCGAAGCTTTCTTT. This sequence encodes CASSLVGVPEAFF.

The V call is TRBV29-1, the J call TRBJ2-5; D may be TRBD2 (6 bases). V gave up 4 bases and J gave up 9 bases, with 18 bases separating them. The CDR3 spans 13 residues. The V gene's germline CDR1 is SQVTM and CDR2 ANQGSEA. The CDR3 loop reads CSVVSSGVRPQYF. The CDR3 DNA sequence: TGCAGCGTTGTTTCTTCGGGAGTACGGCCCCAGTACTTC.

This rearrangement joins TRBV25-1 to TRBJ2-3; 7 positions match TRBD2. V lost 1 base and J lost 1; bases outside the gene matches: 8. The germline V gene encodes CDR1 MGHDK and CDR2 SYGVNS. This CDR3 contains 17 residues. CDR3 bases: TGTGCCAGCAGTGAATGGAGAGGAGCGGGGCGCACAGATACGCAGTATTTT. It translates to CASSEWRGAGRTDTQYF.

This clonotype was seen ten or more times. The J gene is TRBJ1-2, the V gene TRBV2; a possible D gene is TRBD1 (6 bases). From germline, CDR1 is SNHLY and CDR2 FYNNEI. The CDR3 consists of 13 residues. V was clipped by 5 bases and J by 6 bases, with 13 bases between them. The CDR3: CASSPDSSHGYTF. CDR3 bases: TGTGCCAGCAGTCCGGACAGTTCCCATGGCTACACCTTC.

This clonotype was seen a handful of times. V usage is TRBV5-1 and J usage is TRBJ1-1; D not resolved. Trimming shortened V by 1 base and J by 0 bases, and 7 bases separated the two germline ends. CDR1 is SGHRS, CDR2 YFSETQ, per germline. The CDR3 runs 14 residues. CDR3 sequence reads: CASSLSQMNTEAFF. The DNA of the CDR3 is TGCGCCAGCAGCTTGTCACAGATGAACACTGAAGCTTTCTTT.

The count of this clonotype is one. The chain joins TRBV29-1 to TRBJ1-2; TRBD1 might be the D (5 bases). Germline V gene data show CDR1 as SQVTM and CDR2 as ANQGSEA. The CDR3 has 12 amino acids. V dropped 8 bases and J dropped 4 bases, with 14 bases sitting between them. Written as DNA, the CDR3 is TGCAGCACCAGGGACGGGATCTATGGCTACACCTTC. Translation gives CSTRDGIYGYTF. The variable domain in full, with the rest retrieved from reference TRBV29-1 and TRBJ1-2, is SAVISQKPSRDICQRGTSLTIQCQVDSQVTMMFWYRQQPGQSLTLIATANQGSEATYESGFVIDKFPISRPNLTFSTLTVSNMSPEDSSIYLCSTRDGIYGYTFGSGTRLTVV.

Ten or more counts support this clonotype. The chain has TRBV29-1 and TRBJ1-4; D remains ambiguous. V was shortened by 5 bases and J by 7 bases, with 14 bases between the two germline ends. Germline CDR1 is SQVTM and CDR2 is ANQGSEA. The CDR3 length is 13 residues. CDR3 protein: CSVRVQQTEKLFF. In DNA form, the CDR3 reads TGCAGCGTTAGGGTCCAGCAGACTGAAAAACTGTTTTTT.

This chain links TRBV20-1 with TRBJ2-5, with D perhaps assigned TRBD1 or TRBD2 (6 bases each). V lost 8 bases to trimming and J lost 3 bases, with 28 bases between them. The CDR3 is 17 amino acids. CDR1 and CDR2 (germline): DFQATT, SNEGSKA (reference sequence). CDR3 bases: TGCAGTACGAGCGGGTTGGGGGGCAGGGAAGGCAAAGAGACCCAGTACTTC. Translation gives CSTSGLGGREGKETQYF.

This clonotype was picked up a small number of times. This rearrangement joins TRBV2 to TRBJ2-2; 9 bases line up with TRBD2. The V segment lost 5 bases and the J segment 6 bases; nucleotides outside the gene matches: 7. CDR3 length: 15 residues. Germline V gene sequence: CDR1 SNHLY, CDR2 FYNNEI. The CDR3 DNA reads TGTGCCAGCAGTTCGACTAGCGGCGTGGCCGGGGAGCTGTTTTTT. Its protein product is CASSSTSGVAGELFF. Based on the CDR3 plus reference TRBV2 and TRBJ2-2, the full variable domain is EPEVTQTPSHQVTQMGQEVILRCVPISNHLYFYWYRQILGQKVEFLVSFYNNEISEKSEIFDDQFSVERPDGSNFTLKIRSTKLEDSAMYFCASSSTSGVAGELFFGEGSRLTVL.

This chain uses TRBV25-1 with TRBJ1-4, with 7 bases lining up with TRBD1. From germline, CDR1 is MGHDK and CDR2 SYGVNS. The CDR3 is made up of 15 amino acids. J gave up 3 bases and V 6 bases, and 7 bases lay outside the gene matches. CDR3 nucleotides: TGTGCCAGCAGACTTCGTGACAGGGCTAATGAAAAACTGTTTTTT. Its translation: CASRLRDRANEKLFF. Drawing the rest from reference TRBV25-1 and TRBJ1-4, the complete variable domain is EADIYQTPRYLVIGTGKKITLECSQTMGHDKMYWYQQDPGMELHLIHYSYGVNSTEKGDLSSESTVSRIRTEHFPLTLESARPSHTSQYLCASRLRDRANEKLFFGSGTQLSVL.